A selection of T cell receptor beta chains follows, all from one sample in a study of blood T cell repertoires in COVID-19. Sequenced by immunoSEQ multiplex PCR; TCRdb stores in-frame clones only, minus some. The sample records 120,000 to 150,000 clones, approximately 86% being singletons. Sequenced material: PBMCs or T cells enriched from blood (not recorded which). Receptors originate from a woman in her thirties or forties who had been exposed to COVID-19. The CDR3 runs from the conserved cysteine through the conserved F or W. The order of the fields is CDR3 protein, CDR3 DNA, V gene, D gene, J gene, clone size. The D gene is left open where the match is weak. The listing skips clone size in some rows; elsewhere it reads once, few, many or a size class.

CDR3 protein: CASSDGTGAYNEQFF; CDR3 DNA: TGTGCCAGCAGTGACGGGACAGGGGCGTACAATGAGCAGTTCTTC; V gene: TRBV6-4; D gene: TRBD1; J gene: TRBJ2-1; clone size: few
CDR3 protein: CASSNEAPETQYF; CDR3 DNA: TGTGCCAGCAGCAACGAAGCCCCAGAGACCCAGTACTTC; V gene: TRBV14; D gene: NA; J gene: TRBJ2-5; clone size: NA
CDR3 protein: CASSLDRGYGSPLHF; CDR3 DNA: TGTGCCAGCAGCCTGGACAGGGGTTATGGCTCACCCCTCCACTTT; V gene: TRBV6-5; D gene: TRBD1; J gene: TRBJ1-6; clone size: NA
CDR3 protein: CASSFRTVASTDTQYF; CDR3 DNA: TGTGCCAGCAGTTTCCGGACTGTTGCTAGCACAGATACGCAGTATTTT; V gene: TRBV27; D gene: NA; J gene: TRBJ2-3; clone size: NA
CDR3 protein: CASSPDLEETQYF; CDR3 DNA: TGCGCCAGCTCTCCTGACTTGGAGGAGACCCAGTACTTC; V gene: TRBV10-1; D gene: NA; J gene: TRBJ2-5; clone size: NA
CDR3 protein: CASSEDSGGYTF; CDR3 DNA: TGTGCCAGTAGTGAGGATTCGGGTGGCTACACCTTC; V gene: TRBV19; D gene: NA; J gene: TRBJ1-2; clone size: NA
CDR3 protein: CASSIGIRGQGEKLFF; CDR3 DNA: TGTGCCAGTAGTATTGGGATCCGCGGACAGGGGGAAAAACTGTTTTTT; V gene: TRBV19; D gene: TRBD1; J gene: TRBJ1-4; clone size: NA
CDR3 protein: CASTATISRAGVGELFF; CDR3 DNA: TGTGCCAGCACCGCCACGATATCGCGGGCGGGAGTCGGGGAGCTGTTTTTT; V gene: TRBV28; D gene: TRBD2; J gene: TRBJ2-2; clone size: NA
CDR3 protein: CASSQYREAGGPPRSYEQYF; CDR3 DNA: TGCGCCAGCAGCCAATATCGGGAAGCGGGAGGGCCCCCAAGATCCTACGAGCAGTACTTC; V gene: TRBV4-3; D gene: TRBD2; J gene: TRBJ2-7; clone size: NA
CDR3 protein: CASRRPGTGTPRNEQFF; CDR3 DNA: TGCGCCAGCAGGCGCCCCGGGACAGGGACTCCGAGGAATGAGCAGTTCTTC; V gene: TRBV5-1; D gene: TRBD1; J gene: TRBJ2-1; clone size: NA
CDR3 protein: CASSTDAGTDTQYF; CDR3 DNA: TGTGCCAGCAGTACGGATGCGGGCACAGATACGCAGTATTTT; V gene: TRBV6-2/TRBV6-3; D gene: NA; J gene: TRBJ2-3; clone size: NA
CDR3 protein: CASSLTRGRDQPQHF; CDR3 DNA: TGTGCCAGCAGCTTGACCAGGGGGCGAGATCAGCCCCAGCATTTT; V gene: TRBV5-5; D gene: TRBD1; J gene: TRBJ1-5; clone size: NA
CDR3 protein: CASSHHQGKREYNEQFF; CDR3 DNA: TGTGCCAGTAGTCACCATCAAGGGAAGCGGGAATACAATGAGCAGTTCTTC; V gene: TRBV19; D gene: TRBD2; J gene: TRBJ2-1; clone size: NA
CDR3 protein: CASSPRDTPNTEAFF; CDR3 DNA: TGTGCCAGCAGCCCCAGGGACACGCCCAACACTGAAGCTTTCTTT; V gene: TRBV11-3; D gene: NA; J gene: TRBJ1-1; clone size: once
CDR3 protein: CASSLGSSGSSYEQYF; CDR3 DNA: TGTGCCAGCAGTTTAGGGAGTAGCGGGAGCTCCTACGAGCAGTACTTC; V gene: TRBV27; D gene: TRBD2; J gene: TRBJ2-7; clone size: NA
CDR3 protein: CASSLGEEPQHF; CDR3 DNA: TGTGCCAGCAGCTTAGGGGAGGAGCCCCAGCATTTT; V gene: TRBV5-6; D gene: NA; J gene: TRBJ1-5; clone size: once
CDR3 protein: CASADRDLDTQYF; CDR3 DNA: TGTGCCAGCGCAGACAGGGACCTAGATACGCAGTATTTT; V gene: TRBV28; D gene: TRBD1; J gene: TRBJ2-3; clone size: NA
CDR3 protein: CASSQDVQGYGYTF; CDR3 DNA: TGCGCCAGCAGCCAAGATGTACAGGGATATGGCTACACCTTC; V gene: TRBV4-1; D gene: NA; J gene: TRBJ1-2; clone size: NA
CDR3 protein: CASSREDTEAFF; CDR3 DNA: TGTGCCAGCAGCAGGGAGGACACTGAAGCTTTCTTT; V gene: TRBV3-1/TRBV3-2; D gene: NA; J gene: TRBJ1-1; clone size: NA
CDR3 protein: CSVYTGGAEGYTF; CDR3 DNA: TGCAGCGTTTACACAGGGGGCGCCGAGGGCTACACCTTC; V gene: TRBV29-1; D gene: TRBD1; J gene: TRBJ1-2; clone size: NA
CDR3 protein: CASTSGTGTYSNQPQHF; CDR3 DNA: TGTGCCAGCACATCCGGGACAGGGACCTATAGCAATCAGCCCCAGCATTTT; V gene: TRBV5-8; D gene: TRBD1; J gene: TRBJ1-5; clone size: NA
CDR3 protein: CASSTTGNEQFF; CDR3 DNA: TGTGCCAGTAGTACCACGGGGAATGAGCAGTTCTTC; V gene: TRBV19; D gene: NA; J gene: TRBJ2-1; clone size: NA
CDR3 protein: CASSQTGTDNEQFF; CDR3 DNA: TGTGCCAGCAGCCAAACCGGGACAGACAATGAGCAGTTCTTC; V gene: TRBV3-1/TRBV3-2; D gene: TRBD1; J gene: TRBJ2-1; clone size: NA
CDR3 protein: CASRPGGRTNEKLFF; CDR3 DNA: TGTGCCAGCAGGCCAGGGGGAAGAACTAATGAAAAACTGTTTTTT; V gene: TRBV27; D gene: TRBD1; J gene: TRBJ1-4; clone size: NA
CDR3 protein: CAISDGQGANTGELFF; CDR3 DNA: TGTGCCATCAGTGATGGACAGGGGGCGAACACCGGGGAGCTGTTTTTT; V gene: TRBV10-3; D gene: TRBD1; J gene: TRBJ2-2; clone size: NA
CDR3 protein: CASSPKAGSSYNEQFF; CDR3 DNA: TGTGCCAGCAGCCCGAAAGCGGGGAGCTCCTACAATGAGCAGTTCTTC; V gene: TRBV5-8; D gene: TRBD2; J gene: TRBJ2-1; clone size: NA
CDR3 protein: CAISESDILTRAFF; CDR3 DNA: TGTGCCATCAGTGAGTCTGACATTCTAACACGAGCTTTCTTT; V gene: TRBV10-3; D gene: NA; J gene: TRBJ1-1; clone size: NA
CDR3 protein: CASSPLSVDTGELFF; CDR3 DNA: TGTGCCAGCAGCCCCCTTAGCGTCGACACCGGGGAGCTGTTTTTT; V gene: TRBV5-6; D gene: NA; J gene: TRBJ2-2; clone size: NA